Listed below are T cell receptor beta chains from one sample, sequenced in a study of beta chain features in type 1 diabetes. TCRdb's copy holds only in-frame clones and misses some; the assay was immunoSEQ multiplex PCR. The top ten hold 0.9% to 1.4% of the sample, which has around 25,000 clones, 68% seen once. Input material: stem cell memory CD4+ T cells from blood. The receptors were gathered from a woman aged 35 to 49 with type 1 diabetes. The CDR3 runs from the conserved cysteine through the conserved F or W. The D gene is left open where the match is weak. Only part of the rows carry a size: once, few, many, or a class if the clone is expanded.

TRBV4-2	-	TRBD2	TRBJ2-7	TGTGCCAGCAGCGCCCTAGCGGGGGAGGTCGAGCAGTACTTC	CASSALAGEVEQYF
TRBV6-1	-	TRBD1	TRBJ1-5	TGTGCCAGCAGGCCAGGGGGCCATTGGCAGCCCCAGCATTTT	CASRPGGHWQPQHF
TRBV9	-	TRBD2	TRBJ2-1	TGTGCCAGCAGCACGCGGGGGGGCGAAGGGAATGAGCAGTTCTTC	CASSTRGGEGNEQFF
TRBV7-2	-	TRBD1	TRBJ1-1	TGTGCCAGCAGCATCGGACAGGCGAACACTGAAGCTTTCTTT	CASSIGQANTEAFF
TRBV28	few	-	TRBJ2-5	TGTGCCAGCAGTTCGCAGTCACCTCCACAAGAGACCCAGTACTTC	CASSSQSPPQETQYF
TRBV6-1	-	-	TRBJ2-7	TGTGCCAGCAGTGCCGCTGTGGTAGGACAGATCAATCCGGACGAGCAGTACTTC	CASSAAVVGQINPDEQYF
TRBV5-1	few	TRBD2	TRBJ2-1	TGCGCCAGCACCCCTACGGCGGGAGTCTACAATGAGCAGTTCTTC	CASTPTAGVYNEQFF
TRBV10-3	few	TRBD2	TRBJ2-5	TGTGCCATCAGTAGGACTAGCGGGAAAGAGACCCAGTACTTC	CAISRTSGKETQYF
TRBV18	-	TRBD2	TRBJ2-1	TGTGCCAGCTCACCACGACTAGCGGAACCTACCAATGAGCAGTTCTTC	CASSPRLAEPTNEQFF
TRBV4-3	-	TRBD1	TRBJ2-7	TGCGCCAGCAGCCAAGTTAGAGGTAGGACAGGGGACTACGAGCAGTACTTC	CASSQVRGRTGDYEQYF
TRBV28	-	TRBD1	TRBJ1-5	TGTGCCAGCAGTTCTTGGCCGGGACAGGGGGCGCTCGGGCAGCCCCAGCATTTT	CASSSWPGQGALGQPQHF
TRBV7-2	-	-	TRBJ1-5	TGTGCCAGCAGCTCCTTCACTTTGCCCCAGCATTTT	CASSSFTLPQHF
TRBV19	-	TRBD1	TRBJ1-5	TGTGCCAGTAGTATAGGGACAGGGCATCAGCCCCAGCATTTT	CASSIGTGHQPQHF
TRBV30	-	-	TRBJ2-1	TGTGCCTGGAGTGCTCTGGGCTGGGGGCAGAGCTCCTACAATGAGCAGTTCTTC	CAWSALGWGQSSYNEQFF
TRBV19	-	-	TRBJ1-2	TGTGCCAGTAGTATGGAGGACTATGGCTACACCTTC	CASSMEDYGYTF
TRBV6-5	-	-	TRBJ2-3	TGTGCCAGCAGTTACCGCCGGAGCACAGATACGCAGTATTTT	CASSYRRSTDTQYF
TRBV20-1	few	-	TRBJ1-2	TGCAGTGTTCTCCAGGCAGGCTACACCTTC	CSVLQAGYTF
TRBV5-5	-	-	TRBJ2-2	TGTGCCAGCAGCCAAGATGGTGGGAGTGGCGGGGAGCTGTTTTTT	CASSQDGGSGGELFF
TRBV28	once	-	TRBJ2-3	TGTGCCAGCAGCTTAGACAGCGACAGCACAGATACGCAGTATTTT	CASSLDSDSTDTQYF
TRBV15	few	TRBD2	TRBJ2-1	TGTGCCACCAGCAGTGGTACTAGTGGGAGGGCCTTGGAGCAGTTCTTC	CATSSGTSGRALEQFF
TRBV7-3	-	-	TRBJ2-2	TGTGCCAGCAGCTCCAGGAACACCGGGGAGCTGTTTTTT	CASSSRNTGELFF
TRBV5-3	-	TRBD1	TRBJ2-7	TGTGCCAGCAGCTTGGGGGACAGATTAGGCGAGCAGTACTTC	CASSLGDRLGEQYF
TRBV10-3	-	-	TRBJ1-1	TGTGCCATCAGTGGACAGGCGGACACTGAAGCTTTCTTT	CAISGQADTEAFF
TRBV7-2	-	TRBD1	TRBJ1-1	TGTGCCAGCAGCTTAGCAGGGGGCCTGAACACTGAAGCTTTCTTT	CASSLAGGLNTEAFF
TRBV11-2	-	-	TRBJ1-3	TGTGCCAGCAGCTTAAAGTCAGGGTCCTCTGGAAACACCATATATTTT	CASSLKSGSSGNTIYF
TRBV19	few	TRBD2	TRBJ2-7	TGTGCCAGTAGTCCTAGCGGATCCTACGAGCAGTACTTC	CASSPSGSYEQYF
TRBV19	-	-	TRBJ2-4	TGTGCCAGTAGTATCGACCGAGCAGGCCGGGGGATTCAGTACTTC	CASSIDRAGRGIQYF
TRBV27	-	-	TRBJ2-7	TGTGCCAGCAGTTTTGGCAGGGAATCCGCCGAGCAGTACTTC	CASSFGRESAEQYF
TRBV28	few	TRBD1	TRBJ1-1	TGTGCCAGCAGTTTAGGGGACAGATCGAACACTGAAGCTTTCTTT	CASSLGDRSNTEAFF
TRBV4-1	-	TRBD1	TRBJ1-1	TGCGCCAGCAGCCAAGGTGGGACAGTTGAAGCTTTCTTT	CASSQGGTVEAFF
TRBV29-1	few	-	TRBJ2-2	TGCAGCGTTCAGGCACAGGCCACCGGGGAGCTGTTTTTT	CSVQAQATGELFF
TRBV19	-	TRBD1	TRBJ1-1	TGTGCCAGTAGTCCCAGGGACAGGGGGCGATGGGACACTGAAGCTTTCTTT	CASSPRDRGRWDTEAFF
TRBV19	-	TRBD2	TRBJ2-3	TGTGCCAGTAGTATTACTAGCGGTCTAAGGCCAGATACGCAGTATTTT	CASSITSGLRPDTQYF
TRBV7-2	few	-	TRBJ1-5	TGTGCCAGCAGCTTAGTGGGCAGCAATCAGCCCCAGCATTTT	CASSLVGSNQPQHF
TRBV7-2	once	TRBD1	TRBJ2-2	TGTGCCAGCAGACCGGACAGGGGCACCGGGGAGCTGTTTTTT	CASRPDRGTGELFF
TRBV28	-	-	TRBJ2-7	TGTGCCAGCAGCCGTCCCCCCGGGGTAGGCTCCTACGAGCAGTACTTC	CASSRPPGVGSYEQYF
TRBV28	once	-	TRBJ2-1	TGTGCCAGCAGATCCCCTAGCGGGCAGGGGGGCTCCTACAATGAGCAGTTCTTC	CASRSPSGQGGSYNEQFF
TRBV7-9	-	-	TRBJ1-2	TGTGCCAGCAGCAGATTTGGGGAGATTACCGATGGCTACACCTTC	CASSRFGEITDGYTF
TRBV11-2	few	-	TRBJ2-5	TGTGCCAGCAGCTTAGCCGTAGGGGGCCAAGAGACCCAGTACTTC	CASSLAVGGQETQYF
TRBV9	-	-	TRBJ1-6	TGTGCCAGCAGCGTAGACGGAGGGGATTCACCCCTCCACTTT	CASSVDGGDSPLHF
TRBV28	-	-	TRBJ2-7	TGTGCCAGCAGTTCCCGCGGGGAGAGCGCCTACGAGCAGTACTTC	CASSSRGESAYEQYF
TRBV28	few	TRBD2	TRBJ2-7	TGTGCCAGCAAGGGGACTATCCCGATCTACGAGCAGTACTTC	CASKGTIPIYEQYF
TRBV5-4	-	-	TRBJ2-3	TGTGCCAGCAGCGCGGGACTTGGCACAGATACGCAGTATTTT	CASSAGLGTDTQYF
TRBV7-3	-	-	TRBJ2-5	TGTGCCAGCAGCTTATCGGGAAGCCAAGAGACCCAGTACTTC	CASSLSGSQETQYF
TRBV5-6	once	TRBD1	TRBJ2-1	TGTGCCAGCAGGATGGGGGTCGGGACAGACCAGCAGTTCTTC	CASRMGVGTDQQFF
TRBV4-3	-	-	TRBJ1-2	TGCGCCAGCAGCCAAGAAACCGGGACACCAGGAGATAACTATGGCTACACCTTC	CASSQETGTPGDNYGYTF
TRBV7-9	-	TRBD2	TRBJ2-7	TGTGCCAGCAGCTACGGGACTAGCGGGAGGGCTACCTACGAGCAGTACTTC	CASSYGTSGRATYEQYF
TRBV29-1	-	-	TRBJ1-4	TGCAGCGTCTACAGGGCAGATAATGAAAAACTGTTTTTT	CSVYRADNEKLFF
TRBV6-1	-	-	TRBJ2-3	TGTGCCAGCAGTTCACAGGGTACAGATACGCAGTATTTT	CASSSQGTDTQYF
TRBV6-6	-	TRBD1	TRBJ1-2	TGTGCCAGCACCTTCAACAGGGGCGGCTACACCTTC	CASTFNRGGYTF
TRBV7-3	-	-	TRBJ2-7	TGTGCCAGCAGCTTAACGAGGGCAGGACTAAGGATTGAAGGCTACGAGCAGTACTTC	CASSLTRAGLRIEGYEQYF
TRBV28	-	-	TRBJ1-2	TGTGCCAGCAGGCAGGCCCCAACGTCTGGCTACACCTTC	CASRQAPTSGYTF
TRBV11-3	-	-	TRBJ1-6	TGTGCCAGCAGCCACGGGACAAGAGACTCACCCCTCCACTTT	CASSHGTRDSPLHF
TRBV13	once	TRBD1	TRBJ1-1	TGTGCCAGCAGCCCAGGGGGCAGGACTGAAGCTTTCTTT	CASSPGGRTEAFF
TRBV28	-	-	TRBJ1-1	TGTGCCAGCAGAACCCCCACAGGGAGAGCTTTCTTT	CASRTPTGRAFF